The 20 T cell receptor beta chains below come from one sample, sequenced in a study of blood T cell repertoires in COVID-19 (dated by TCRdb to about 2020). The library was prepared using the immunoSEQ multiplex PCR assay. The clones in this table, taken by TCRdb from immuneACCESS, are in-frame only. Not every clone is retained; where verified, under half of the shortfall comes from an unresolved V gene, and the cause of the rest is unknown. In all, the sample holds approximately 100,000 clones, and approximately 90% of those were seen once. Together, the top ten hold 4% to 5% of the sample. Input material: peripheral blood. The origin of the receptors is a human donor with COVID-19, enrolled during active disease. The donor label of this sample is uncertain.

The rearrangement uses TRBV7-9 and TRBJ2-3; 9 bases are shared with TRBD1. Germline CDR1 SEHNR, CDR2 FQNEAQ (reference sequence). V was pared by 3 bases and J by 0 bases, with 4 bases of the junction left unmatched. The CDR3 has 16 residues. For the CDR3, the DNA is TGTGCCAGCAGCTTCCACAGGGGGCTCAGCACAGATACGCAGTATTTT. Its translation: CASSFHRGLSTDTQYF.

The V gene is TRBV28, the J gene TRBJ2-1, with 13 positions matching TRBD2. The V gene end was trimmed by 6 bases and the J gene end by 15 bases; junction bases not matched to a gene: 17. The CDR3 extends over 16 amino acids. Germline V gene sequence: CDR1 MDHEN, CDR2 SYDVKM. The DNA of the CDR3 is TGTGCCAGCAGCTATCCAGGACTAGCGGGAGAGGGGGGTGGGTTCTTC. Translating gives CASSYPGLAGEGGGFF.

The rearrangement links TRBV15 to TRBJ2-1; 8 bases agree with TRBD2. The CDR3 has 16 residues. V lost 5 bases, J lost 4 bases, and 10 bases stayed unmatched. Per the germline V gene, CDR1 is LNHNV and CDR2 is YYDKDF (reference sequence). In DNA form, the CDR3 reads TGTGCCACCAGCCCAGCGGTCCCGGGAGGGTACAATGAGCAGTTCTTC. Translating it yields CATSPAVPGGYNEQFF. The entire variable domain, with the rest obtained from reference TRBV15 and TRBJ2-1, is as follows: DAMVIQNPRYQVTQFGKPVTLSCSQTLNHNVMYWYQQKSSQAPKLLFHYYDKDFNNEADTPDNFQSRRPNTSFCFLDIRSPGLGDTAMYLCATSPAVPGGYNEQFFGPGTRLTVL.

The chain uses TRBV6-5 and TRBJ1-6; D not resolved. This CDR3 has 14 residues. Germline V gene data show CDR1 as MNHEY and CDR2 as SVGAGI. With 2 bases removed from V and 8 bases from J, the gap between germline ends came to 10 bases. CDR3 sequence: CASSYGRLYSPLHF. CDR3 sequence (DNA): TGTGCCAGCAGTTACGGCAGACTCTATTCACCCCTCCACTTT.

This chain connects TRBV7-2 to TRBJ1-1; D is uncertain. The ends were cut back, 1 base at V and 1 base at J, with 4 bases in the middle. CDR1 is SGHTA and CDR2 is FQGNSA in the germline V gene. This CDR3 has 13 amino acids. The CDR3 DNA reads as TGTGCCAGCAGCTTAGACAAGAACACTGAAGCTTTCTTT. Amino acid sequence: CASSLDKNTEAFF.

This clone was observed a single time. This sequence joins TRBV7-9 and TRBJ1-2; 7 bases line up with TRBD1. J gave up 5 bases and V 2 bases, and 5 bases lay outside the gene matches. The V gene's germline CDR1 is SEHNR and CDR2 FQNEAQ (reference sequence). The CDR3 has 14 amino acids. CDR3 amino acids: CASSLKEGAYGYTF. DNA for the CDR3: TGTGCCAGCAGCTTAAAGGAGGGGGCATATGGCTACACCTTC. The variable domain in full, with the rest retrieved from reference TRBV7-9 and TRBJ1-2, is DTGVSQNPRHKITKRGQNVTFRCDPISEHNRLYWYRQTLGQGPEFLTYFQNEAQLEKSRLLSDRFSAERPKGSFSTLEIQRTEQGDSAMYLCASSLKEGAYGYTFGSGTRLTVV.

The CDR3 region has the DNA TGTGCCAGCACTATAGGCCAGGGTAACCAAGAGACCCAGTACTTC. It encodes CASTIGQGNQETQYF. The gene calls are TRBV2 and TRBJ2-5, with a possible D match to TRBD1 (5 bases). The V and J ends lost 7 bases and 0 bases respectively, with 15 bases between them. The CDR3 covers 15 residues. The germline V gene has CDR1 SNHLY and CDR2 FYNNEI.

This clone occurred once. The chain uses TRBV5-1 and TRBJ1-2; 7 bases line up with TRBD1. The trim removed 0 bases at V and 2 bases at J, leaving 4 bases unmatched. Germline V CDR1 and CDR2: SGHRS, YFSETQ. The CDR3 length is 15 residues. CDR3 loop: CASSLEGGANYGYTF. CDR3 sequence (DNA): TGCGCCAGCAGCTTGGAAGGGGGCGCAAACTATGGCTACACCTTC.

The chain combines TRBV7-9 with TRBJ2-7; D perhaps matches TRBD1 (6 bases). The V gene's germline CDR1 is SEHNR and CDR2 FQNEAQ (reference sequence). This CDR3 comprises 16 residues. The V and J ends lost 3 bases and 2 bases respectively, with 17 bases between them. CDR3 amino acids: CASSFSPQGITYEQYF. CDR3 nucleotide sequence: TGTGCCAGCAGCTTTTCCCCCCAGGGGATTACCTACGAGCAGTACTTC.

V usage is TRBV7-2 and J usage is TRBJ2-3; no reliable D call. The ends were cut back, 5 bases at V and 0 bases at J, with 9 bases in the middle. CDR3 length: 14 residues. The V gene's germline CDR1 is SGHTA and CDR2 FQGNSA. CDR3 in amino acids: CASSPLTSTDTQYF. CDR3 bases: TGTGCCAGCAGCCCCCTAACTAGCACAGATACGCAGTATTTT.

This clone appeared once. This chain joins TRBV12-5 and TRBJ1-1, with D possibly being TRBD1 (5 bases). The length of the CDR3 is 11 residues. Germline V CDR1 and CDR2: LGHNT, FRNRAP. Trimming shortened V by 6 bases and J by 8 bases, and 10 bases separated the two germline ends. The CDR3 DNA follows: TGTGCTAGTGGACTGACAGACGAAGCTTTCTTT. Its translation: CASGLTDEAFF.

Remarks on this clone: One end of the junction varies from germline; a read error may be responsible. This same CDR3 is encoded by further DNA sequences in the sample. V and J are TRBV29-1 and TRBJ2-5; a weak D match, TRBD1 (6 bases). CDR3 length equals 13 residues. Germline lookup yields CDR1 SQVTM and CDR2 ANQGSEA. CDR3 residues: CSAKDSPQETQYF. The CDR3 region has the DNA TGCAGCGCCAAGGACAGCCCCCAAGAAACCCAGTACTTC.

V gene TRBV3-1 (or the pseudogene TRBV3-2) combines with J gene TRBJ1-1; D gene uncertain. Germline V gives CDR1 LGHDT, CDR2 YNNKEL (reference sequence). V shed 1 base and J shed 2 bases, with 5 bases lying between them. This CDR3 spans 13 amino acids. CDR3 bases: TGTGCCAGCAGCCAAGGAGCCAACACTGAAGCTTTCTTT. Translating it yields CASSQGANTEAFF.

This chain links TRBV3-1 (or the pseudogene TRBV3-2) with TRBJ2-7, with a tentative D call TRBD1 (5 bases). This CDR3 is 15 amino acids long. Germline loops: CDR1 LGHDT, CDR2 YNNKEL (reference sequence). The germline V and J ends were trimmed by 2 bases and 6 bases, with 17 bases remaining between them. The CDR3 reads CASSQQVPGSGEQYF. In DNA form, the CDR3 reads TGTGCCAGCAGCCAACAAGTCCCAGGGTCCGGCGAGCAGTACTTC.

The V call is TRBV11-2, the J call TRBJ2-7; the D gene is possibly TRBD2 (5 bases). Per germline, CDR1 SGHAT and CDR2 FQNNGV. The CDR3 spans 16 residues. The ends were cut back, 1 base at V and 6 bases at J, with 19 bases in the middle. This CDR3 reads CASSLGSLWGASEQYF. CDR3 coding DNA: TGTGCCAGCAGCTTAGGATCCCTCTGGGGAGCGAGCGAGCAGTACTTC.

This chain's CDR3 is CASSLSLGTYEQYF. The CDR3 nucleotides are TGTGCCAGCAGCTTAAGCCTAGGCACCTACGAGCAGTACTTC. The chain uses TRBV7-6 and TRBJ2-7; D gene ambiguous. The CDR3 totals 14 residues. V dropped 2 bases and J dropped 2 bases, with 10 bases sitting between them. Per the germline V gene, CDR1 is SGHVS and CDR2 is FNYEAQ.

This clone was seen once. The chain is built from TRBV7-2 and TRBJ1-1; unclear D gene. CDR1 and CDR2 from the germline V gene are SGHTA and FQGNSA. Trimming left V 6 bases short and J 3 bases short, with 8 bases between. The CDR3 contains 12 residues. The DNA for the CDR3 is TGTGCCAGCAGACGGAGGCACACTGAAGCTTTCTTT. Its protein product is CASRRRHTEAFF. Full variable domain (outside the CDR3, taken from reference TRBV7-2 and TRBJ1-1): GAGVSQSPSNKVTEKGKDVELRCDPISGHTALYWYRQSLGQGLEFLIYFQGNSAPDKSGLPSDRFSAERTGGSVSTLTIQRTQQEDSAVYLCASRRRHTEAFFGQGTRLTVV.

The V call is TRBV5-1, the J call TRBJ1-3, with D possibly being TRBD1 (6 bases). Trimming removed 4 bases at V and 0 bases at J, with 11 bases between. From germline, CDR1 is SGHRS and CDR2 YFSETQ. The length of the CDR3 is 15 residues. This CDR3 reads CASSRQGRSGNTIYF. DNA of the CDR3: TGCGCCAGCAGCCGCCAGGGGCGCTCTGGAAACACCATATATTTT.

As for this clone: The same CDR3 is also encoded by other DNA sequences in this sample. The gene calls are TRBV3-1 (or the pseudogene TRBV3-2) and TRBJ2-3; TRBD2 matches 7 bases. This CDR3 has 13 amino acids. From germline, CDR1 is LGHDT and CDR2 YNNKEL (reference sequence). Trimming removed 1 base from V and 6 bases from J; junction bases left unmatched: 1. CDR3 DNA: TGTGCCAGCAGCCAAGGGCGGGGGGATACGCAGTATTTT. It codes for CASSQGRGDTQYF.

The genes are TRBV27 and TRBJ1-5; 8 bases are a match to TRBD1. Germline CDR1 reads MNHEY; CDR2 reads SMNVEV (reference sequence). V shed 7 bases and J 2 bases; nucleotides not matched to a gene: 7. CDR3 size: 15 residues. CDR3 in amino acids: CASTKTGVGNQPQHF. The CDR3 region has the DNA TGTGCCAGCACTAAGACAGGGGTCGGCAATCAGCCCCAGCATTTT.